One TCR beta chain is described in this entry. V lost 0 bases, J lost 9 bases, and 14 bases lay in between. The length of the CDR3 is 13 residues. CDR1 and CDR2 from the germline V gene are GTSNPN and SVGIG (reference sequence). The sample comes from a study of blood T cell repertoires in COVID-19. Whole-study context: PBMCs, B-cell-depleted T cells, or T cells provided the cDNA or gDNA that made up the material.

Data came from immunoSEQ multiplex PCR; TCRdb stores just in-frame clones and leaves some out. This table holds about 370,000 clones, around 91% found once. Living in about two dozen US areas, the participants were between roughly 18 and 95 years of age. The TCR was taken from a young man who had recovered from COVID-19. Specimen: PBMCs or T cells enriched from blood (not recorded which). The V gene is TRBV30, the J gene TRBJ1-1; D gene ambiguous. CDR3 sequence: CAWSVDTPGKAFF. The CDR3 DNA follows: TGTGCCTGGAGTGTAGATACCCCAGGCAAAGCTTTCTTT.